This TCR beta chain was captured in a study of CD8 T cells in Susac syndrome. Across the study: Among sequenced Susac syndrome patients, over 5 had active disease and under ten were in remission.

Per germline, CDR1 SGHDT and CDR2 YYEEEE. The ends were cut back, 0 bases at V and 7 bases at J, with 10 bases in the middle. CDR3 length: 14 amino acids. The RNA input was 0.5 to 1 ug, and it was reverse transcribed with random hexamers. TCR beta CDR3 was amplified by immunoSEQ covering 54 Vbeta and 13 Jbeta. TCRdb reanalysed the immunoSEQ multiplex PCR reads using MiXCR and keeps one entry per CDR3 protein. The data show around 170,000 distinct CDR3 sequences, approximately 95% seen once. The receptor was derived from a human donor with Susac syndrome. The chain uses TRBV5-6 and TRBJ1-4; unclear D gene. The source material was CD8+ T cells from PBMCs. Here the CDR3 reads CASSLEGFPEKLFF. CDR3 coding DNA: TGTGCCAGCAGCTTGGAAGGGTTCCCTGAAAAACTGTTTTTT. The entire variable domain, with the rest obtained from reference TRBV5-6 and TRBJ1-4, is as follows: DAGVTQSPTHLIKTRGQQVTLRCSPKSGHDTVSWYQQALGQGPQFIFQYYEEEERQRGNFPDRFSGHQFPNYSSELNVNALLLGDSALYLCASSLEGFPEKLFFGSGTQLSVL.